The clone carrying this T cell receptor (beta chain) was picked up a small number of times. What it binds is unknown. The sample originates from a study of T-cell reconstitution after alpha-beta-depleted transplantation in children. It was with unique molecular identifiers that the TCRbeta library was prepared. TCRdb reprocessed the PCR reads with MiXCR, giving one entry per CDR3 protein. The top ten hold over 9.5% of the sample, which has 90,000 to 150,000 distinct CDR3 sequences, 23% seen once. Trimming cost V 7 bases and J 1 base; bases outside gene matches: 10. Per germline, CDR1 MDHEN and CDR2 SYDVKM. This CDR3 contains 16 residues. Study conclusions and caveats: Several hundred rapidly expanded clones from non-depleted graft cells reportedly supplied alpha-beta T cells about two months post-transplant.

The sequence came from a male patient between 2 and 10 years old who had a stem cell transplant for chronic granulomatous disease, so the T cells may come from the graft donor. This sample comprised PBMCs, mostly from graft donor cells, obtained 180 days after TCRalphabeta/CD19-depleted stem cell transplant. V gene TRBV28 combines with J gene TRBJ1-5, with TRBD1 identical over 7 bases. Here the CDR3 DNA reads TGTGCCAGCATCCGAGGCAAGGGGGCAAGCAATCAGCCCCAGCATTTT. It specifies CASIRGKGASNQPQHF. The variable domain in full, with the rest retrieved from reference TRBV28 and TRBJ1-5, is DVKVTQSSRYLVKRTGEKVFLECVQDMDHENMFWYRQDPGLGLRLIYFSYDVKMKEKGDIPEGYSVSREKKERFSLILESASTNQTSMYLCASIRGKGASNQPQHFGDGTRLSIL.